Below, 5 T cell receptor beta chains from the same sample are listed, as sequenced in a study of T cells after yellow fever vaccination. Via MiXCR, TCRdb re-called the 5' RACE reads, giving one row per CDR3 protein. Of 550,000 or so distinct CDR3 sequences in the sample, less than 20% were seen once. Sample: PBMCs, taken 15 days after the yellow fever booster vaccination. The receptors originated from a young man who received the YFV17D yellow fever vaccine.

This clonotype was seen a few times. V usage is TRBV29-1 and J usage is TRBJ2-1, with 10 positions matching TRBD1. J gave up 8 bases and V 5 bases, and 9 bases lay outside the gene matches. Germline CDR1 SQVTM, CDR2 ANQGSEA. The CDR3 covers 14 residues. CDR3 DNA sequence: TGCAGCGTTTTAGGGACAGGGGTTTTGGATGAGCAGTTCTTC. Its translation: CSVLGTGVLDEQFF.

This chain connects TRBV6-5 to TRBJ2-2; D remains ambiguous. Trimming left V 6 bases short and J 6 bases short, with 8 bases between. CDR1 is MNHEY, CDR2 SVGAGI, per germline. This CDR3 contains 12 residues. CDR3 sequence (DNA): TGTGCCAGCAGAGCCGCTCCCGGGGAGCTGTTTTTT. Residues: CASRAAPGELFF.

This clonotype came up a few times. The chain is built from TRBV7-9 and TRBJ2-7, with 10 bases matching TRBD1. There are 15 residues in the CDR3. V was pared by 6 bases and J by 2 bases, with 7 bases of the junction left unmatched. Germline assignment: CDR1 SEHNR and CDR2 FQNEAQ (reference sequence). The CDR3 sequence: CASRADRGATYEQYF. The DNA for the CDR3 is TGTGCCAGCAGAGCGGACAGGGGGGCCACCTACGAGCAGTACTTC. Drawing the rest from reference TRBV7-9 and TRBJ2-7, the complete variable domain is DTGVSQNPRHKITKRGQNVTFRCDPISEHNRLYWYRQTLGQGPEFLTYFQNEAQLEKSRLLSDRFSAERPKGSFSTLEIQRTEQGDSAMYLCASRADRGATYEQYFGPGTRLTVT.

The rearrangement joins TRBV12-3 or TRBV12-4 to TRBJ2-2; the D gene could be TRBD1 or TRBD2 (6 bases each). V lost 6 bases and J lost 1, with 12 bases in between. CDR3 length equals 15 residues. CDR3 amino acids: CASSLGGWNTGELFF. The CDR3 DNA follows: TGTGCCAGCAGCCTAGGGGGGTGGAACACCGGGGAGCTGTTTTTT.

This chain uses TRBV12-3 or TRBV12-4 with TRBJ2-5, with D possibly called TRBD1 or TRBD2 (5 bases each). This CDR3 region has 14 residues. Trimming removed 4 bases at V and 4 bases at J, with 13 bases between. CDR3 sequence (DNA): TGTGCCAGCAGTTCCGACGTTGGGGGAGAGACCCAGTACTTC. This gives the protein CASSSDVGGETQYF.